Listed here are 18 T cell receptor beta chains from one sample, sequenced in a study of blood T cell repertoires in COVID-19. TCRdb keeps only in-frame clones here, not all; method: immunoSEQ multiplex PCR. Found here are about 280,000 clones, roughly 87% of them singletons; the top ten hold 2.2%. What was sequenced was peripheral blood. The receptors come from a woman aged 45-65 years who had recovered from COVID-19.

The CDR3 reads CASSQDPGSGGKSSYEQYF. Written as DNA, the CDR3 is TGTGCCAGCAGCCAAGATCCGGGTAGCGGGGGAAAGAGCTCCTACGAGCAGTACTTC. This chain joins TRBV3-1 (or the pseudogene TRBV3-2) and TRBJ2-7; 9 nucleotides line up with TRBD2. Germline-derived CDR1 and CDR2 are LGHDT and YNNKEL (reference sequence). The CDR3 runs 19 residues. The J segment lost 0 bases and the V segment lost 0 bases, leaving 12 bases of the junction unmatched.

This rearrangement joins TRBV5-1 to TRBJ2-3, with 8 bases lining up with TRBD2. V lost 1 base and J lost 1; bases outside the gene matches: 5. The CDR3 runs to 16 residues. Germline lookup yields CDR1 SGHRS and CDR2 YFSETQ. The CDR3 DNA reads TGCGCCAGCAGCTTGCGAGCGGGGGTCCGCACAGATACGCAGTATTTT. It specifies CASSLRAGVRTDTQYF.

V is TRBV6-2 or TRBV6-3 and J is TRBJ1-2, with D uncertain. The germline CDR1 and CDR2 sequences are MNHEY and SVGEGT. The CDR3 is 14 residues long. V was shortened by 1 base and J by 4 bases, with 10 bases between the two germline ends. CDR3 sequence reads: CASSYLAGSYGYTF. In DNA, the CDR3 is TGTGCCAGCAGTTACTTGGCAGGAAGCTATGGCTACACCTTC.

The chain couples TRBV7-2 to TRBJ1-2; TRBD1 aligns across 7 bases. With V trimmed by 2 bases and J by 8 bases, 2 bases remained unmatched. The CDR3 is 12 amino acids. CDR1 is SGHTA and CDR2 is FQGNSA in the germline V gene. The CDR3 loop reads CASSLLDRGYTF. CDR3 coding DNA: TGTGCCAGCAGCTTATTGGACAGGGGCTACACCTTC.

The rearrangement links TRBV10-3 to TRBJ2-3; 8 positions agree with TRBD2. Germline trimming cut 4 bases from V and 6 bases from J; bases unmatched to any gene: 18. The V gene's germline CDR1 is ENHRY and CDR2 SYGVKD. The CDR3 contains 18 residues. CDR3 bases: TGTGCCATCAGTGGGAGCCTTCCCCTCGGGGGGGGGATTGATACGCAGTATTTT. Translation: CAISGSLPLGGGIDTQYF.

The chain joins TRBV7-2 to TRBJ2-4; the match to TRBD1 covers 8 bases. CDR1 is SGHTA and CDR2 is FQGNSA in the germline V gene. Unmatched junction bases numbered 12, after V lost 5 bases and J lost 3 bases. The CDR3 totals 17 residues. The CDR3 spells CASSPWTGTFSKNIQYF. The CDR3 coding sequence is TGTGCCAGCAGCCCCTGGACAGGGACGTTTAGCAAAAACATTCAGTACTTC.

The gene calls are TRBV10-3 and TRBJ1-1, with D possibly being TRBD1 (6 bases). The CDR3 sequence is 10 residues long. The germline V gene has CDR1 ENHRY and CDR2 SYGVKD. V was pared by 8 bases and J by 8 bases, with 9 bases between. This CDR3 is CAIGGGEAFF. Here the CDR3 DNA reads TGTGCCATCGGGGGCGGGGAAGCTTTCTTT.

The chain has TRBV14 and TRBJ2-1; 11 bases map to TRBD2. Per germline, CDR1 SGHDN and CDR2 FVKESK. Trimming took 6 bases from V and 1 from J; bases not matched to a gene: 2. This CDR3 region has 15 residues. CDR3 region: CASRIAGGSYNEQFF. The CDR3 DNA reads TGTGCCAGCAGGATAGCGGGAGGGTCCTACAATGAGCAGTTCTTC.

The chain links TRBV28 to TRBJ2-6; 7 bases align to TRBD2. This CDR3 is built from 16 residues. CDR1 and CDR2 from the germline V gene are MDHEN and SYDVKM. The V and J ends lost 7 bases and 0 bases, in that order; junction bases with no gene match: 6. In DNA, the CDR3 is TGTGCCAGCACCCCCGGCGGGAGCTCTGGGGCCAACGTCCTGACTTTC. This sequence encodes CASTPGGSSGANVLTF. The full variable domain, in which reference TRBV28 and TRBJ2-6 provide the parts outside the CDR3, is DVKVTQSSRYLVKRTGEKVFLECVQDMDHENMFWYRQDPGLGLRLIYFSYDVKMKEKGDIPEGYSVSREKKERFSLILESASTNQTSMYLCASTPGGSSGANVLTFGAGSRLTVL.

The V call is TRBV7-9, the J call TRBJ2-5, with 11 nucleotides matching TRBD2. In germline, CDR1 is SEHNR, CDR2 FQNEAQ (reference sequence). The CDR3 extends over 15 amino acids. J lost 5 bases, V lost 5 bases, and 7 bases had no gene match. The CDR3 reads CASSPPASGRETQYF. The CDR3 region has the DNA TGTGCCAGCAGCCCCCCCGCTAGCGGGAGGGAGACCCAGTACTTC.

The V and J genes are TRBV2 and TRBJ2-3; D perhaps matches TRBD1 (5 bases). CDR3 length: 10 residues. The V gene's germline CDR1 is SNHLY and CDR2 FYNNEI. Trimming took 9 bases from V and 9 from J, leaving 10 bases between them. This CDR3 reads CASTDMTQYF. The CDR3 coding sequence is TGTGCCAGTACGGACATGACGCAGTATTTT.

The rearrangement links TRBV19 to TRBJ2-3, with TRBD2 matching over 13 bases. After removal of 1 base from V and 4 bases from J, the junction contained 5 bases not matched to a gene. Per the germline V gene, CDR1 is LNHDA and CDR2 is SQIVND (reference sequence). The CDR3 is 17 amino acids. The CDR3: CASSIVGTSGVPDTQYF. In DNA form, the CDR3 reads TGTGCCAGTAGTATAGTTGGGACTAGCGGGGTCCCAGATACGCAGTATTTT.

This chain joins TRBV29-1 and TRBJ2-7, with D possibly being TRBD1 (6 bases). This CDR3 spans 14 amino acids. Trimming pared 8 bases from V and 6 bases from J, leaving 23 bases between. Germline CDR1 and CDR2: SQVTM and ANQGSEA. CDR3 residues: CSTTTAGAVGEQYF. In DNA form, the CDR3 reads TGCAGCACCACGACGGCAGGGGCCGTGGGCGAGCAGTACTTC.

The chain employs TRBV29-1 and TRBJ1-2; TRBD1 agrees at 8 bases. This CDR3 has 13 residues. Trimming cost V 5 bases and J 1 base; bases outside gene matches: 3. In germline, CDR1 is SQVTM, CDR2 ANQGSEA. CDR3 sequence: CSVWDRFNYGYTF. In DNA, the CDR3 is TGCAGCGTTTGGGACAGGTTTAACTATGGCTACACCTTC.

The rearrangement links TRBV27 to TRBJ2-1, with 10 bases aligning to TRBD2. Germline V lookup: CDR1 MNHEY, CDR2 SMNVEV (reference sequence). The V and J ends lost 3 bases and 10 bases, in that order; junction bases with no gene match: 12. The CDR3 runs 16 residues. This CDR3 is CASSFPSSGGTREQFF. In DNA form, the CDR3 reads TGTGCCAGCAGTTTCCCATCTAGCGGGGGTACTAGGGAGCAGTTCTTC.

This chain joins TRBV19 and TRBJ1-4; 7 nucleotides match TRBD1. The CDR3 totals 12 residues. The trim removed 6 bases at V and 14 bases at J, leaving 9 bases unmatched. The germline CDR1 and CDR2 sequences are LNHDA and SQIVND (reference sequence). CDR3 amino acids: CASSTDRSNLFF. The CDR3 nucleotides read TGTGCCAGTAGCACGGACAGGTCGAACCTGTTTTTT.

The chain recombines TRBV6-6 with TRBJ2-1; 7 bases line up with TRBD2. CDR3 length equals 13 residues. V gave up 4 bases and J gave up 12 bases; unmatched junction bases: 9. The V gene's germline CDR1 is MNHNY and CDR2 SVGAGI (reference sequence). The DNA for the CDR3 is TGTGCCAGCAGTTTAACCATGGGCGGGGGGCAGTTCTTC. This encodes CASSLTMGGGQFF.

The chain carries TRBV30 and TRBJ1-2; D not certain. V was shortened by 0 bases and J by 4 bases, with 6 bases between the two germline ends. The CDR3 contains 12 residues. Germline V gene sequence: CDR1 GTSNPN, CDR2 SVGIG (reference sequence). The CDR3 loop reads CAWSVSVYGYTF. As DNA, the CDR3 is TGTGCCTGGAGTGTATCCGTCTATGGCTACACCTTC.